The entry below describes one TCR beta chain. This receptor's antigen is unknown. Base-call qualities are not available, and no considerably larger clone is one nucleotide away. In Seattle, one collaborating source enrolled patients while the infection was active and tracked those patients longitudinally over the course of disease. Each collaborating institution followed its own protocols to collect whole blood in K2EDTA tubes. For TCRbeta analysis, collaborators shipped samples as frozen whole blood, isolated PBMCs, or DNA extracted from either of those sample types. The germline ends are 6 bases apart after V is trimmed by 0 bases and J by 0 bases. The CDR3 holds 14 amino acids from the cysteine to the phenylalanine. Only the CDR3 DNA stays, 42 bases, in frame from base 1. For CDR1 and CDR2, the germline V gene (reference sequence) lists GTSNPN and SVGIG. The data were obtained in a study of blood T cell repertoires in COVID-19 (dated by TCRdb to about 2020). Concerning the study at large: Samples covering the acute and convalescent phases of COVID-19 were provided by collaborators in the United States, Italy and Spain. A freely available public database, intended as a resource for researchers studying the immune response to SARS-CoV-2, is where the repertoires were released. Where available, HLA class I and class II types were taken from metadata supplied by the sample provider and were not determined by assay-based typing. A de-identified subject ID, COVID-19 status, age in years and sex were almost always included in the sample metadata. The samples were drawn from the first 160 participants of the ongoing ImmuneRACE study and from 1,200 or so subjects provided by 6 global collaborators. The prospective study material was composed of cDNA or gDNA derived from T cells, B-cell-depleted T cells, or PBMCs. The dataset comprised deeply sampled blood TCRbeta repertoires from subjects exposed to, actively infected with, or recovered from COVID-19. Broader findings and caveats from the paper: Clinical and demographic metadata were provided uncurated, with the amount varying by source and participant.

TCRbeta CDR3 regions were amplified from genomic DNA by means of the immunoSEQ Assay, a bias-controlled multiplex PCR. Concerning the study's data processing: The number of nucleated cells in each sample was estimated from the amplification of reference gene primers within the assay. Sequence reads were collapsed and filtered to measure the absolute abundance of every unique TCRbeta CDR3 rearrangement. For each sample, productive Simpson clonality was calculated as the square root of Simpson's diversity index across productive rearrangements. TCRdb took this table from immuneACCESS and kept in-frame rearrangements with V and J called. Such tables lack part of the clones; where checked against another copy, unresolved V genes explain under half of the gap, and the rest is unexplained. From that table come the V and J calls and clone size; the DNA was used to work out D and trimming. For this sample the table gives approximately 300,000 clones, of which 75% to 90% were detected only once. The top ten hold roughly 6.1% of the sample.

The specimen sequenced was peripheral blood. This sequence originates from a woman in her forties or fifties with COVID-19, enrolled during active disease. The V and J segments used are TRBV30 and TRBJ1-3; no D gene is confidently identified. DNA sequence: TGTGCCTGGAGTGTCCCATCCTCTGGAAACACCATATATTTT. It codes for CAWSVPSSGNTIYF.